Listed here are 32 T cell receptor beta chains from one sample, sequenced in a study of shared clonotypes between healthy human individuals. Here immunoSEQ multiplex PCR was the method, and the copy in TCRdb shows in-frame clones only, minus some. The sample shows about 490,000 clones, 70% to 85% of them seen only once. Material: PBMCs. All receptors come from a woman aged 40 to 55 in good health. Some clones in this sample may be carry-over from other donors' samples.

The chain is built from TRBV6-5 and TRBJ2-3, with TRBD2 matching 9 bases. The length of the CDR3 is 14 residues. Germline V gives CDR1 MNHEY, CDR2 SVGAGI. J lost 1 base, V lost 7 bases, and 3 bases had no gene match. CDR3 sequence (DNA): TGTGCCAGCATGGTAGCGGGAGGCACAGATACGCAGTATTTT. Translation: CASMVAGGTDTQYF.

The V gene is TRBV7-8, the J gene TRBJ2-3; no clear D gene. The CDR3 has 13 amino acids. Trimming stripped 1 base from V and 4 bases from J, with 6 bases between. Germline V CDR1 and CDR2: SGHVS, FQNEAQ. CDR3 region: CASSLGTADTQYF. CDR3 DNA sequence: TGTGCCAGCAGCTTAGGGACGGCAGATACGCAGTATTTT.

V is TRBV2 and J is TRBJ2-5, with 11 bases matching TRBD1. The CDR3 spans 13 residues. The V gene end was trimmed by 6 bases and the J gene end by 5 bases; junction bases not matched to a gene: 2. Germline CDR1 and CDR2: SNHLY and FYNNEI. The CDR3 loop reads CASRGTGGETQYF. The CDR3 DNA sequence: TGTGCCAGCAGGGGGACAGGGGGTGAGACCCAGTACTTC. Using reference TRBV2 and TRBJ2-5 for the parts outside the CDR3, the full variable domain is EPEVTQTPSHQVTQMGQEVILRCVPISNHLYFYWYRQILGQKVEFLVSFYNNEISEKSEIFDDQFSVERPDGSNFTLKIRSTKLEDSAMYFCASRGTGGETQYFGPGTRLLVL.

The CDR3 loop is CASSWTGSRTEAFF. As DNA, the CDR3 is TGTGCCAGCAGTTGGACAGGGAGTAGGACTGAAGCTTTCTTT. The chain has TRBV6-1 and TRBJ1-1; 8 bases fit TRBD1. CDR3 size: 14 residues. J lost 5 bases, V lost 5 bases, and 7 bases had no gene match. Germline V lookup: CDR1 MNHNS, CDR2 SASEGT.

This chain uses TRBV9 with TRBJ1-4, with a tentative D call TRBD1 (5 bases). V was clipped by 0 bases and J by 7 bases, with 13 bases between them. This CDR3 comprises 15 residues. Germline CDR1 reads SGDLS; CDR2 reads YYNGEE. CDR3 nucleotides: TGTGCCAGCAGCGTAGTACGGGGGTTACTTGAAAAACTGTTTTTT. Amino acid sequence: CASSVVRGLLEKLFF.

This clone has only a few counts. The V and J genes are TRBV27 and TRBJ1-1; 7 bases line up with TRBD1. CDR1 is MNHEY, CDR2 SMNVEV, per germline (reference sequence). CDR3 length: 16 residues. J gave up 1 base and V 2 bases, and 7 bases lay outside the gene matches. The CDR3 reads CASSLIRDRGNTEAFF. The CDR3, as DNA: TGTGCCAGCAGTTTAATCCGGGACAGAGGGAACACTGAAGCTTTCTTT.

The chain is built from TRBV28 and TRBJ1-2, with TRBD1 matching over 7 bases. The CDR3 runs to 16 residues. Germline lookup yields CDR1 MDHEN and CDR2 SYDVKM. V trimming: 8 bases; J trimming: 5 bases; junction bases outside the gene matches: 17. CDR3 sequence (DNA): TGTGCCAGCTGCCACAACAGGGGAAGGGTAGGGTATGGCTACACCTTC. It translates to CASCHNRGRVGYGYTF.

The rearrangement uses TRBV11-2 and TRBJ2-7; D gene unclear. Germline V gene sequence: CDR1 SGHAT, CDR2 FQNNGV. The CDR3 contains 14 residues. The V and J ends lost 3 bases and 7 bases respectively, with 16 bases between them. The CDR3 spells CASSLGSGLVEQYF. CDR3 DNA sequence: TGTGCCAGCAGCTTGGGTTCGGGTCTAGTGGAGCAGTACTTC.

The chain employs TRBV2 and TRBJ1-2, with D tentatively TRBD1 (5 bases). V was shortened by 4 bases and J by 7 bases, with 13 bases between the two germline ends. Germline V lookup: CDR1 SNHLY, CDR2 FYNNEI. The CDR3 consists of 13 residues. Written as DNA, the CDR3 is TGTGCCAGCAGTGTTCAGGGAGGTGGTGGCTACACCTTC. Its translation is CASSVQGGGGYTF.

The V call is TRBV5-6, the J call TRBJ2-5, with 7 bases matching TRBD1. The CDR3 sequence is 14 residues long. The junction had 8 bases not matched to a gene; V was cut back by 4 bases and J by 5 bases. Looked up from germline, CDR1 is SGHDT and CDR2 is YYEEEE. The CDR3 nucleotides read TGTGCCAGCAGCGACAACAGGGGAAGCGAGACCCAGTACTTC. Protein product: CASSDNRGSETQYF.

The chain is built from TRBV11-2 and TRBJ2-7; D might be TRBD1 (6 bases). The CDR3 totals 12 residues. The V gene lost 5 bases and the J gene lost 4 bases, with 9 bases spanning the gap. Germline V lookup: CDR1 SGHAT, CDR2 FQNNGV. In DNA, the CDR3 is TGTGCCAGCAGCCGTCAGGGGTACGAGCAGTACTTC. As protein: CASSRQGYEQYF.

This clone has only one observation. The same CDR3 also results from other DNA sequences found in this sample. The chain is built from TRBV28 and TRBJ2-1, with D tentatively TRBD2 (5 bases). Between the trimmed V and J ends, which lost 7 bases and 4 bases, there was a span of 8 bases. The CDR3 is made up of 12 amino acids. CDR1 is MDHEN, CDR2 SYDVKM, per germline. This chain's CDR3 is CASTGLYNEQFF. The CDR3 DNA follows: TGTGCCAGCACAGGACTTTACAATGAGCAGTTCTTC.

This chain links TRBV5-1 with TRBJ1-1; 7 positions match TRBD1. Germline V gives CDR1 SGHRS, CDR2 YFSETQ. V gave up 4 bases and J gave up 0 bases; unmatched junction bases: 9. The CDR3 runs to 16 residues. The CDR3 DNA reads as TGCGCCAGCAGCCGAGACAGGGACCGCATGAACACTGAAGCTTTCTTT. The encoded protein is CASSRDRDRMNTEAFF.

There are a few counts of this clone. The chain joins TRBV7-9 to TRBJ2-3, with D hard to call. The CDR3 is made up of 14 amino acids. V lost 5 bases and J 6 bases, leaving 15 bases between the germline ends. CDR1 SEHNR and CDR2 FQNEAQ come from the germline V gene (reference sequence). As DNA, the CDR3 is TGTGCCAGCAGCCTGAGGTCCCTCCAGGATACGCAGTATTTT. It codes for CASSLRSLQDTQYF.

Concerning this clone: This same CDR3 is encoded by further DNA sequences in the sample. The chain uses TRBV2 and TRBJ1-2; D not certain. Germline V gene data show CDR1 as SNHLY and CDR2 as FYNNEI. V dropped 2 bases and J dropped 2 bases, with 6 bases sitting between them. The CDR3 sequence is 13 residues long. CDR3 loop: CASSEQANYGYTF. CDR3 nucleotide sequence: TGTGCCAGCAGTGAACAGGCGAACTATGGCTACACCTTC.

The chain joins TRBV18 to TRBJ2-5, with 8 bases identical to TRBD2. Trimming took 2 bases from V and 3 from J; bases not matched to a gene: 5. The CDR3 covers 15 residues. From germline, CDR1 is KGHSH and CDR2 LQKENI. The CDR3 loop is CASSPNGLAEETQYF. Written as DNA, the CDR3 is TGTGCCAGCTCACCAAACGGACTAGCAGAAGAGACCCAGTACTTC.

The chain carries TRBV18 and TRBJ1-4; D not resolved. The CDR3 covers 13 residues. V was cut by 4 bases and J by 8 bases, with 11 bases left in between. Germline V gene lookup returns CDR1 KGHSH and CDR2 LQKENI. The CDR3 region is CASSQGLGEKLFF. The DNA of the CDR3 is TGTGCCAGCTCACAGGGATTAGGCGAAAAACTGTTTTTT.

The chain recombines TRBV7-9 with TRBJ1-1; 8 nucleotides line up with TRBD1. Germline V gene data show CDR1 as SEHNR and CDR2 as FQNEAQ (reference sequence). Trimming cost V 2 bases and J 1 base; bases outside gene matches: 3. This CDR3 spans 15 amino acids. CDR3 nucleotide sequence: TGTGCCAGCAGCTTATCAGGGGGCGCGAACACTGAAGCTTTCTTT. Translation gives CASSLSGGANTEAFF.

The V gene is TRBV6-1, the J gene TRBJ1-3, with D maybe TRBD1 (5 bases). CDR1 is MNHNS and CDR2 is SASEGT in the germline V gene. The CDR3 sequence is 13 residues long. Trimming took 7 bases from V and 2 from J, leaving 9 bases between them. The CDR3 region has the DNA TGTGCCAGCATTCGGACACCTGGAAACACCATATATTTT. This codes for CASIRTPGNTIYF.

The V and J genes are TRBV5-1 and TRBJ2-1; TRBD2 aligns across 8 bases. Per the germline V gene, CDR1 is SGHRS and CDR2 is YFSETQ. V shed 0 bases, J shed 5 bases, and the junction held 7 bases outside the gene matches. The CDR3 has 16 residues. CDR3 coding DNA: TGCGCCAGCAGCTTGGATACGACTAGCGTCGACAATGAGCAGTTCTTC. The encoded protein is CASSLDTTSVDNEQFF.

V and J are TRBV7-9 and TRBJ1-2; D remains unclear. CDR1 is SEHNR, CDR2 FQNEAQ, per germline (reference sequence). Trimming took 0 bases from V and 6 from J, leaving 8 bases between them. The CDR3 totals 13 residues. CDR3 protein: CASSLAAGNGYTF. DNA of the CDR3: TGTGCCAGCAGCTTAGCCGCAGGTAATGGCTACACCTTC.

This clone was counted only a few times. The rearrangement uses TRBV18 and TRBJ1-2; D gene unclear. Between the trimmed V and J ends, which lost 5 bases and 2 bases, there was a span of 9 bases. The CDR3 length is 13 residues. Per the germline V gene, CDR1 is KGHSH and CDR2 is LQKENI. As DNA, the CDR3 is TGTGCCAGCTCATTTCAACAGAACTATGGCTACACCTTC. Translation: CASSFQQNYGYTF.

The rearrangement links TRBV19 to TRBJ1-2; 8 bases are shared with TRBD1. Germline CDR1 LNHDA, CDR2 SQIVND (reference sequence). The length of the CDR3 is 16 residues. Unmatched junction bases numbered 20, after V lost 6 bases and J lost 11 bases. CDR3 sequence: CASSTTGGVDLLLYTF. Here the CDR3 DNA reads TGTGCCAGTAGCACCACAGGGGGTGTGGATCTTCTCCTATACACCTTC. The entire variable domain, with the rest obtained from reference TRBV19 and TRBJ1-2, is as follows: DGGITQSPKYLFRKEGQNVTLSCEQNLNHDAMYWYRQDPGQGLRLIYYSQIVNDFQKGDIAEGYSVSREKKESFPLTVTSAQKNPTAFYLCASSTTGGVDLLLYTFGSGTRLTVV.

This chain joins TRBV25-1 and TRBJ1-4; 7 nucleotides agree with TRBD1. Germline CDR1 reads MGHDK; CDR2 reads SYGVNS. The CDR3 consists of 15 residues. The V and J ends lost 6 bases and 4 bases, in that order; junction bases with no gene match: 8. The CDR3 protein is CASRAPGGGNEKLFF. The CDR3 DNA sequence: TGTGCCAGCAGGGCCCCAGGGGGTGGTAATGAAAAACTGTTTTTT.

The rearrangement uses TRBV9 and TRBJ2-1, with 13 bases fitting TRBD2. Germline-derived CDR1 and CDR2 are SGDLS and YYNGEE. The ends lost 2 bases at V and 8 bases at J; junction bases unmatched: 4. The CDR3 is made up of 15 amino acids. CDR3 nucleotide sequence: TGTGCCAGCAGCGTCCGGACTAGCGGGAGCCATGAGCAGTTCTTC. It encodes CASSVRTSGSHEQFF.

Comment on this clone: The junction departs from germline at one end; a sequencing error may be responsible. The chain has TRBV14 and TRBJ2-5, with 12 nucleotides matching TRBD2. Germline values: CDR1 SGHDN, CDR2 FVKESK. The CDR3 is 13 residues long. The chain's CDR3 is CASSPRLAGERHF. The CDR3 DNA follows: TGTGCCAGCAGCCCTCGACTAGCGGGAGAACGTCACTTC.

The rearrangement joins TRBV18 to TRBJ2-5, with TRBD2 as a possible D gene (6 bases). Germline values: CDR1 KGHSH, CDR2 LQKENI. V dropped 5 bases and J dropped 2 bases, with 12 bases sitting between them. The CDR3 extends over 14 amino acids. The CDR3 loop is CASSIGTRQETQYF. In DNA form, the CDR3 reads TGTGCCAGCTCAATCGGGACTCGACAAGAGACCCAGTACTTC.

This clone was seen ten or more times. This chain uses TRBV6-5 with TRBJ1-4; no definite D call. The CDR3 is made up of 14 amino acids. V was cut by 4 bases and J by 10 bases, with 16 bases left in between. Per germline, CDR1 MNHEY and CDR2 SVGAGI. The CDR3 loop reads CASSSREAPGKLFF. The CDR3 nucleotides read TGTGCCAGCAGTTCCCGGGAGGCCCCCGGAAAACTGTTTTTT.

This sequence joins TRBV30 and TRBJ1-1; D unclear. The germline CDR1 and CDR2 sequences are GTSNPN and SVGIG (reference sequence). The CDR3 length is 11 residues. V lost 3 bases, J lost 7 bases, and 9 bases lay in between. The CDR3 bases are TGTGCCTGGAGCTGGTTGGATGAAGCTTTCTTT. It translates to CAWSWLDEAFF.

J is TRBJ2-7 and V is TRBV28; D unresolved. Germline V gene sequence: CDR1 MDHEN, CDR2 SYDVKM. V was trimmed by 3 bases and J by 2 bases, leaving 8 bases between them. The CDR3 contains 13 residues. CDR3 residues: CASSFSPTYEQYF. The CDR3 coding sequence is TGTGCCAGCAGTTTTAGCCCAACCTACGAGCAGTACTTC.

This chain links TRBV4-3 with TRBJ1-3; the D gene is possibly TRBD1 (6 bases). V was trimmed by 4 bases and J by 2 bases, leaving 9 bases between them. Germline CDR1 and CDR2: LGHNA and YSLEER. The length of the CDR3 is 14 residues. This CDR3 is CASSLQGTGNTIYF. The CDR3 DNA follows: TGCGCCAGCAGCCTACAGGGAACTGGAAACACCATATATTTT.

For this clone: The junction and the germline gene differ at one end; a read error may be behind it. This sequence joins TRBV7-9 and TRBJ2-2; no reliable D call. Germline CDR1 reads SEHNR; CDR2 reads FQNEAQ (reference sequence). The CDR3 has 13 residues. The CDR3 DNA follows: TGTGCCAGCAGCGTAGCCCTCCGCGGGGAGCTGTTTTTT. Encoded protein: CASSVALRGELFF.